The source of this T cell receptor beta chain is a study of T cell responses to AZD1222 COVID-19 vaccine. General study results and limits: Two AZD1222 doses significantly raised spike-specific TCR breadth and depth over controls.

Turning to this clone: Its antigen is unidentified.

The table came from immunoSEQ multiplex PCR; TCRdb's copy has only in-frame clones and leaves some out. The data contain hundreds of thousands of clones, approximately 94% of them singletons. The ends were cut back, 6 bases at V and 5 bases at J, with 4 bases in the middle. Germline loops: CDR1 MDHEN, CDR2 SYDVKM. CDR3 length: 11 amino acids. This clonotype was obtained from an adult who received the AZD1222 COVID-19 vaccine. The specimen comprised peripheral blood, sampled 28 days after the second AZD1222 dose. V gene TRBV28 combines with J gene TRBJ1-4; D uncertain. CDR3 in amino acids: CASSSNEKLFF. The DNA for the CDR3 is TGTGCCAGCAGCTCCAATGAAAAACTGTTTTTT.